This TCR beta chain was observed in a study of T cell changes during pregnancy in multiple sclerosis. The table lists this clone with a count of one. CDR1 is KGHSH, CDR2 LQKENI, per germline. The ends were cut back, 2 bases at V and 4 bases at J, with 17 bases in the middle. This CDR3 comprises 16 residues. The method was immunoSEQ multiplex PCR; TCRdb's version includes in-frame clones alone and lacks a portion of them. Here the sample spans about 49,000 clones, 80% to 95% being singletons. This rearrangement joins TRBV18 to TRBJ1-2; D gene unclear. This sample comprised peripheral blood, obtained after pregnancy. This sequence originates from a female donor with multiple sclerosis, enrolled in a pregnancy study. CDR3 in amino acids: CASSPFAFSEVYGYTF. The CDR3 coding sequence is TGTGCCAGCTCACCATTCGCCTTCTCCGAGGTCTATGGCTACACCTTC. The full variable domain, its missing parts supplied by reference TRBV18 and TRBJ1-2, is NAGVMQNPRHLVRRRGQEARLRCSPMKGHSHVYWYRQLPEEGLKFMVYLQKENIIDESGMPKERFSAEFPKEGPSILRIQQVVRGDSAAYFCASSPFAFSEVYGYTFGSGTRLTVV.